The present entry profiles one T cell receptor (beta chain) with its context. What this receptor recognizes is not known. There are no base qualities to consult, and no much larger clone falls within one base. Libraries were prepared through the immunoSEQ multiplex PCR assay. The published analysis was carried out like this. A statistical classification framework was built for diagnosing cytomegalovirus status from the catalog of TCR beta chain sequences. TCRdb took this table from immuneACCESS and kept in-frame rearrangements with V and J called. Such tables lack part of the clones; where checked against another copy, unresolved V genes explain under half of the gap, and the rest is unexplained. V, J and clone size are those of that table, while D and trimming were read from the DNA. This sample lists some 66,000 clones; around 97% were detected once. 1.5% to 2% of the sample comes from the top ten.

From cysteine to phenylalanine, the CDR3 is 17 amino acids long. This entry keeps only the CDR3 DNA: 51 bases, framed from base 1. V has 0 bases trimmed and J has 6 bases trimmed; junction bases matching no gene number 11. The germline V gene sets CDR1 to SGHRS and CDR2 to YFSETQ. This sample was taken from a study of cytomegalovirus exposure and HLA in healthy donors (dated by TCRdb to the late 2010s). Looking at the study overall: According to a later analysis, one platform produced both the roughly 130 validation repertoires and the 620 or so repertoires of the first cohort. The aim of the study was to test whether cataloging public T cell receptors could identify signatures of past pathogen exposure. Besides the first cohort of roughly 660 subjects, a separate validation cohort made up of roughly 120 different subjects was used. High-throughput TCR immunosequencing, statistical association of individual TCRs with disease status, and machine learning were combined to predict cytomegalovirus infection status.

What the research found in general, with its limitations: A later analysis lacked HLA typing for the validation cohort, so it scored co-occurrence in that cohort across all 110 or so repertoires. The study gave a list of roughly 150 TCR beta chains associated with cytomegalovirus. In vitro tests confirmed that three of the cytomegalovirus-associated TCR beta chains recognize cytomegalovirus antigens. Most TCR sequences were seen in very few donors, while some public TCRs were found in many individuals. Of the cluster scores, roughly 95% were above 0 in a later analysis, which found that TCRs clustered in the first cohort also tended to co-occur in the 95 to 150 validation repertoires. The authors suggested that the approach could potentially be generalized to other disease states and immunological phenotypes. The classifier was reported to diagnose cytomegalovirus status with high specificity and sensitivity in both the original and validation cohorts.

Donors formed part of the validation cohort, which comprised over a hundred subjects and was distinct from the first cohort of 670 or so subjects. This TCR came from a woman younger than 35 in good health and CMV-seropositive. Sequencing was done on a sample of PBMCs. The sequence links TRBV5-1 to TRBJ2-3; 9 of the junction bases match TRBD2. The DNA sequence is TGCGCCAGCAGCTTGGTGGCTAGCGGGATAGGGAGTGATACGCAGTATTTT. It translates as CASSLVASGIGSDTQYF.